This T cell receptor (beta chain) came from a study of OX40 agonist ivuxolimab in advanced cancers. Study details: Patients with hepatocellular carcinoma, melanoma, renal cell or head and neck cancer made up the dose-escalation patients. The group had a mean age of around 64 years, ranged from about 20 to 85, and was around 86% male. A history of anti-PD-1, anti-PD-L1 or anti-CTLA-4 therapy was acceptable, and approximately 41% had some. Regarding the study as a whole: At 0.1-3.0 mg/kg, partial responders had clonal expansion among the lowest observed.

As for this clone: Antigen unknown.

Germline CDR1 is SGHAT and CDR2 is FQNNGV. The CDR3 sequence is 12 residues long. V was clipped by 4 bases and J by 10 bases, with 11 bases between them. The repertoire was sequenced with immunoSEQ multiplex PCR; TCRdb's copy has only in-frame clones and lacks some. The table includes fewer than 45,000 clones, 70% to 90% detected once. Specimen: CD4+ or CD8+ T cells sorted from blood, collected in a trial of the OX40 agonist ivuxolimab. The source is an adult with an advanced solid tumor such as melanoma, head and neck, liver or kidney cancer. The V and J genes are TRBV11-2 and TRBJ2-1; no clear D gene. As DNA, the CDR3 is TGTGCCAGCAGCTCCCCACCCAGGGAGCAGTTCTTC. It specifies CASSSPPREQFF.